This is a list of T cell receptor beta chains from one sample in a study of cytomegalovirus exposure and HLA in healthy donors. Data came from immunoSEQ multiplex PCR; TCRdb stores just in-frame clones and leaves some out. This sample has 70,000 to 80,000 clones, with almost 85% found just once. Sequenced material: PBMCs. Receptor source: a man younger than 35 in good health and CMV-seronegative. Each CDR3 is given with its conserved first and last residue. Each record gives: V gene, D gene, J gene, clone size, CDR3 protein, CDR3 DNA. D genes are given only for firm matches. Some rows mark clone size as missing; the rest say once, few, many or name a class of expanded clone.

v_gene: TRBV19
d_gene: NA
j_gene: TRBJ1-1
abundance: NA
CDR3aa: CASNQGGRAMNTEAFF
CDR3nt: TGTGCCAGTAACCAAGGGGGACGGGCCATGAACACTGAAGCTTTCTTT

v_gene: TRBV9
d_gene: NA
j_gene: TRBJ1-1
abundance: NA
CDR3aa: CASSVEGEGTEAFF
CDR3nt: TGTGCCAGCAGCGTAGAAGGGGAGGGGACTGAAGCTTTCTTT

v_gene: TRBV9
d_gene: TRBD2
j_gene: TRBJ2-7
abundance: NA
CDR3aa: CASSAQVPGLLGSEQYF
CDR3nt: TGTGCCAGCAGCGCACAAGTACCGGGACTACTAGGCAGCGAGCAGTACTTC

v_gene: TRBV2
d_gene: NA
j_gene: TRBJ2-7
abundance: NA
CDR3aa: CASVGTSHSYEQYF
CDR3nt: TGTGCCAGCGTCGGGACTTCTCACTCCTACGAGCAGTACTTC

v_gene: TRBV7-3
d_gene: NA
j_gene: TRBJ2-3
abundance: NA
CDR3aa: CASSAGRRDTDTQYF
CDR3nt: TGTGCCAGCAGCGCGGGGAGGCGGGATACAGATACGCAGTATTTT

v_gene: TRBV6-5
d_gene: NA
j_gene: TRBJ2-7
abundance: NA
CDR3aa: CASSRGPAYEQYF
CDR3nt: TGTGCCAGCAGTCGAGGGCCGGCCTACGAGCAGTACTTC

v_gene: TRBV2
d_gene: TRBD1
j_gene: TRBJ2-7
abundance: few
CDR3aa: CAGNRDRVSYEQYF
CDR3nt: TGTGCCGGAAACCGGGACAGGGTGTCCTACGAGCAGTACTTC

v_gene: TRBV5-4
d_gene: TRBD2
j_gene: TRBJ2-5
abundance: once
CDR3aa: CASSLGTSGAETQYF
CDR3nt: TGTGCCAGCAGCTTGGGGACTAGCGGGGCGGAGACCCAGTACTTC

v_gene: TRBV9
d_gene: TRBD1
j_gene: TRBJ1-6
abundance: NA
CDR3aa: CASSRQGVGNNSPLHF
CDR3nt: TGTGCCAGCAGCAGACAGGGAGTCGGCAATAATTCACCCCTCCACTTT

v_gene: TRBV5-1
d_gene: NA
j_gene: TRBJ1-1
abundance: NA
CDR3aa: CASSLTAWGGMSGHSTEAFF
CDR3nt: TGCGCCAGCAGCTTGACTGCTTGGGGAGGGATGAGTGGGCACTCCACTGAAGCTTTCTTT

v_gene: TRBV18
d_gene: NA
j_gene: TRBJ1-4
abundance: NA
CDR3aa: CASSAGTTNEKLFF
CDR3nt: TGTGCCAGCTCCGCCGGGACAACTAATGAAAAACTGTTTTTT

v_gene: TRBV28
d_gene: TRBD1
j_gene: TRBJ1-5
abundance: NA
CDR3aa: CASSLSTGANQPQHF
CDR3nt: TGTGCCAGCAGTTTAAGTACAGGGGCTAATCAGCCCCAGCATTTT

v_gene: TRBV7-2
d_gene: NA
j_gene: TRBJ2-7
abundance: NA
CDR3aa: CASSLAGGYEQYF
CDR3nt: TGTGCCAGCAGCTTAGCAGGGGGCTACGAGCAGTACTTC

v_gene: TRBV7-9
d_gene: NA
j_gene: TRBJ2-6
abundance: few
CDR3aa: CASTPRPLQALGANVLTF
CDR3nt: TGTGCCAGCACCCCACGACCCCTGCAGGCACTCGGGGCCAACGTCCTGACTTTC

v_gene: TRBV5-1
d_gene: NA
j_gene: TRBJ2-3
abundance: NA
CDR3aa: CASSSLSGDTQYF
CDR3nt: TGCGCCAGCAGCTCTCTCTCCGGAGATACGCAGTATTTT

v_gene: TRBV28
d_gene: NA
j_gene: TRBJ2-2
abundance: NA
CDR3aa: CASRPTSRTGELFF
CDR3nt: TGTGCCAGCAGGCCTACTAGTCGGACCGGGGAGCTGTTTTTT

v_gene: TRBV6-6
d_gene: NA
j_gene: TRBJ1-5
abundance: NA
CDR3aa: CASRGANSNQPQHF
CDR3nt: TGTGCCAGCAGGGGCGCCAACAGCAATCAGCCCCAGCATTTT

v_gene: TRBV20-1
d_gene: NA
j_gene: TRBJ2-1
abundance: NA
CDR3aa: CSARGSEQFF
CDR3nt: TGCAGTGCTAGGGGGAGCGAGCAGTTCTTC

v_gene: TRBV6-5
d_gene: TRBD1
j_gene: TRBJ1-3
abundance: NA
CDR3aa: CASSPGQGGNTIYF
CDR3nt: TGTGCCAGCAGTCCTGGACAGGGAGGAAACACCATATATTTT

v_gene: TRBV11-3
d_gene: NA
j_gene: TRBJ2-7
abundance: once
CDR3aa: CASSLDTYEQYF
CDR3nt: TGTGCCAGCAGCTTAGACACCTACGAGCAGTACTTC

v_gene: TRBV6-5
d_gene: TRBD1
j_gene: TRBJ1-2
abundance: NA
CDR3aa: CASSDRGPVYGYTF
CDR3nt: TGTGCCAGCAGTGACAGGGGGCCGGTTTATGGCTACACCTTC

v_gene: TRBV13
d_gene: NA
j_gene: TRBJ2-2
abundance: NA
CDR3aa: CASSLLIAGELFF
CDR3nt: TGTGCCAGCAGCTTACTTATCGCGGGGGAGCTGTTTTTT

v_gene: TRBV6-5
d_gene: TRBD1
j_gene: TRBJ1-5
abundance: once
CDR3aa: CASREYTGADQPQHF
CDR3nt: TGTGCCAGCAGGGAGTATACAGGGGCAGATCAGCCCCAGCATTTT

v_gene: TRBV6-4
d_gene: NA
j_gene: TRBJ2-7
abundance: NA
CDR3aa: CASSDSHLSYEQYF
CDR3nt: TGTGCCAGCAGTGACTCACACCTCTCCTACGAGCAGTACTTC

v_gene: TRBV5-5
d_gene: TRBD2
j_gene: TRBJ2-7
abundance: few
CDR3aa: CASSRSGESSYEQYF
CDR3nt: TGTGCCAGCAGCCGTAGCGGGGAAAGCTCCTACGAGCAGTACTTC

v_gene: TRBV29-1
d_gene: TRBD2
j_gene: TRBJ2-7
abundance: NA
CDR3aa: CSVLFPGGPNYEQYF
CDR3nt: TGCAGCGTACTATTCCCGGGAGGACCAAATTACGAGCAGTACTTC

v_gene: TRBV30
d_gene: NA
j_gene: TRBJ1-2
abundance: few
CDR3aa: CAWSRTNYGYTF
CDR3nt: TGTGCCTGGAGTAGGACAAACTATGGCTACACCTTC